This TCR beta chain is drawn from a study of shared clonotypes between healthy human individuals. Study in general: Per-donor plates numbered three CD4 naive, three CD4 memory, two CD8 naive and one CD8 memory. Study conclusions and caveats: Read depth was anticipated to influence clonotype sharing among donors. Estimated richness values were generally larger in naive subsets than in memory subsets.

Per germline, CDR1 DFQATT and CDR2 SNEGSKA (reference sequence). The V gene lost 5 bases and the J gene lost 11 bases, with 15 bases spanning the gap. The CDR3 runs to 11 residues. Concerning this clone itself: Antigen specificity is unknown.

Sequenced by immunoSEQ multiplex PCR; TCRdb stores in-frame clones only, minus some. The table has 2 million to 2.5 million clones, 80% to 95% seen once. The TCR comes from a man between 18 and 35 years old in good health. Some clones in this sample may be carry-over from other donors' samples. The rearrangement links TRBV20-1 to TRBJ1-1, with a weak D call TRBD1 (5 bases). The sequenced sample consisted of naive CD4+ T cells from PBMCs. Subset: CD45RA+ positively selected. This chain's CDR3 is CSARMGERAFF. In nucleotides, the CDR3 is TGCAGTGCTCGAATGGGGGAGCGGGCTTTCTTT.